A selection of T cell receptor beta chains follows, all from one sample in a study of control samples from healthy donors and cancer patients. TCRdb keeps only in-frame clones here, not all; method: immunoSEQ multiplex PCR. Counted here are 50,000 or so clones, 85% to 95% occurring once; the ten biggest clones make up about 2.4%. The sample was blood. The receptor set was obtained from a man aged 25-40 years in good health. Each CDR3 is given with its conserved first and last residue. Each record gives: D gene, J gene, clone size, V gene, CDR3 DNA, CDR3 protein. A D gene is named only where the DNA matches it firmly. Expanded clones get a size class; other rows say once, few or many, or leave the size out.

D: NA; J: TRBJ1-1; size: NA; V: TRBV5-1; DNA: TGCGCCAGCAGCTTGCAGGGGCCGAACACTGAAGCTTTCTTT; CDR3: CASSLQGPNTEAFF
D: NA; J: TRBJ1-1; size: NA; V: TRBV4-1; DNA: TGCGCCAGCAGCCAAGATATATCGATGAACACTGAAGCTTTCTTT; CDR3: CASSQDISMNTEAFF
D: TRBD2; J: TRBJ2-3; size: NA; V: TRBV9; DNA: TGTGCCAGCAGCCCTCCCCTAGCGGGTGGGGCAGATACGCAGTATTTT; CDR3: CASSPPLAGGADTQYF
D: NA; J: TRBJ1-1; size: once; V: TRBV19; DNA: TGTGCCAGTAGGCGGACGGGCGGGACTGAAGCTTTCTTT; CDR3: CASRRTGGTEAFF
D: TRBD2; J: TRBJ2-1; size: NA; V: TRBV7-2; DNA: TGTGCCAGCAGCTTAGCCGGAGGGGCGGGAGGGCAGAATGAGCAGTTCTTC; CDR3: CASSLAGGAGGQNEQFF
D: TRBD1; J: TRBJ1-1; size: NA; V: TRBV6-2/TRBV6-3; DNA: TGTGCCAGCAGCCGACAGGGGGCTTTGAGCACTGAAGCTTTCTTT; CDR3: CASSRQGALSTEAFF
D: NA; J: TRBJ2-3; size: NA; V: TRBV4-1; DNA: TGCGCCAGCAGCCAAGGAGTCAGGGGAGGCGATACGCAGTATTTT; CDR3: CASSQGVRGGDTQYF
D: TRBD2; J: TRBJ2-3; size: NA; V: TRBV25-1; DNA: TGTGCCAGCAGTGGGACTAGCGGGAGAACAGATACGCAGTATTTT; CDR3: CASSGTSGRTDTQYF
D: TRBD1; J: TRBJ2-7; size: NA; V: TRBV19; DNA: TGTGCCAGTAGTACAGGACAGGGAGACTACGAGCAGTACTTC; CDR3: CASSTGQGDYEQYF
D: NA; J: TRBJ2-7; size: NA; V: TRBV5-1; DNA: TGCGCCAGCAGCTTGGGCGGGACGAGCTCCTACGAGCAGTACTTC; CDR3: CASSLGGTSSYEQYF
D: NA; J: TRBJ2-5; size: NA; V: TRBV7-8; DNA: TGTGCCAGCAGCGTAGGTGGCAACCAAGAGACCCAGTACTTC; CDR3: CASSVGGNQETQYF
D: TRBD1; J: TRBJ1-4; size: NA; V: TRBV28; DNA: TGTGCCAGCAGCCCGCCCGGACAGGGAGGGGAAAAACTGTTTTTT; CDR3: CASSPPGQGGEKLFF
D: NA; J: TRBJ1-2; size: once; V: TRBV27; DNA: TGTGCCAGCAGTCCCACACAGGGCAGAAGCTATGGCTACACCTTC; CDR3: CASSPTQGRSYGYTF
D: TRBD1; J: TRBJ2-5; size: NA; V: TRBV27; DNA: TGTGCCAGCAGTTTGCTAGGGACAGGCCAGCAGACCCAGTACTTC; CDR3: CASSLLGTGQQTQYF